The entry that follows covers one T cell receptor beta chain sequence. The data belong to a study of blood T cells in healthy people across ages. Germline values: CDR1 SGHNT, CDR2 YENEEA. This CDR3 is 15 amino acids long. V was pared by 1 base and J by 9 bases, with 8 bases of the junction left unmatched. A J-beta primer mix and a sample-barcoded 5' primer were used in a second PCR of about 6 to 12 cycles. TCRdb ran MiXCR on the 5' RACE reads and lists one entry per CDR3 protein. The data contain 700,000 or so distinct CDR3 sequences, approximately 40% of them singletons. Each donor was a healthy Caucasian individual from Russia, aged roughly 6 to 100.

Sequencing used blood. This chain uses TRBV11-3 with TRBJ2-1; TRBD2 aligns across 8 bases. This sequence was found in an older man in good health. CDR3 amino acids: CASSLGLAGISEQFF. The CDR3 DNA sequence: TGTGCCAGCAGCTTAGGGCTAGCGGGCATCAGTGAGCAGTTCTTC.